Described below is a single T cell receptor (beta chain) sequence and its context. No antigen is known for it. Produced via immunoSEQ multiplex PCR; TCRdb's table is partial and in-frame only. Here the sample spans 14,000 to 15,000 clones, over 70% being singletons. The sample originates from a study of PD-1 blockade in classical Hodgkin lymphoma. Study details: Nivolumab dosing for patients was 3 mg/kg, administered intravenously every 2 weeks.

All patients experienced relapse after autologous stem cell transplantation, and brentuximab vedotin exposure was variable. Best responses were complete response, partial response or progressive disease. Study-level findings and limits: TCR diversity at baseline was reported to be reduced in newly diagnosed patients relative to healthy donors. Significant TCR diversity gains by C4D1 occurred in CD4+ but not CD8+ cells.

This TCR derives from a human donor with classical Hodgkin lymphoma. This specimen consisted of peripheral blood mononuclear cells (PBMCs), obtained before the second cycle of nivolumab.

The CDR3 sequence is CASSLEGRNYGYTF. As DNA, the CDR3 is TGCGCCAGCAGCTTGGAGGGTAGGAACTATGGCTACACCTTC. This chain connects TRBV5-1 to TRBJ1-2; no reliable D call. This CDR3 is 14 amino acids long. V was shortened by 0 bases and J by 2 bases, with 8 bases between the two germline ends. Germline V gene lookup returns CDR1 SGHRS and CDR2 YFSETQ. The whole variable domain, remainder taken from reference TRBV5-1 and TRBJ1-2, is KAGVTQTPRYLIKTRGQQVTLSCSPISGHRSVSWYQQTPGQGLQFLFEYFSETQRNKGNFPGRFSGRQFSNSRSEMNVSTLELGDSALYLCASSLEGRNYGYTFGSGTRLTVV.